The 21 T cell receptor beta chains below were found in one sample sequenced in a study of blood T cell repertoires in COVID-19. TCRdb's table, derived via immunoSEQ multiplex PCR, lists solely in-frame clones and lacks some. There are about 480,000 clones in the sample; 89% occur only once, and approximately 0.9% lies in the top ten. Sample: peripheral blood. These receptor sequences come from a man aged 18-30 years with COVID-19, enrolled during active disease.

A single count supports this clone. The chain employs TRBV6-6 and TRBJ1-2; maybe TRBD1 (5 bases). The CDR3 runs to 15 residues. V dropped 1 base and J dropped 4 bases, with 13 bases sitting between them. The germline CDR1 and CDR2 sequences are MNHNY and SVGAGI (reference sequence). The CDR3 here is CASSYFERDSYGYTF. Written as DNA, the CDR3 is TGTGCCAGCAGTTACTTCGAGAGGGACTCCTATGGCTACACCTTC.

The rearrangement links TRBV29-1 to TRBJ2-1; 9 nucleotides align to TRBD1. The CDR3 is made up of 18 amino acids. With V trimmed by 6 bases and J by 6 bases, 21 bases remained unmatched. Germline values: CDR1 SQVTM, CDR2 ANQGSEA. In nucleotides, the CDR3 is TGCAGCGTATCGGGACAGGGAAGGATCGAAATTAGGGCCAATGAGCAGTTCTTC. Translating it yields CSVSGQGRIEIRANEQFF.

The rearrangement uses TRBV7-9 and TRBJ2-7, with D maybe TRBD2 (5 bases). CDR3 length: 16 amino acids. Germline V lookup: CDR1 SEHNR, CDR2 FQNEAQ (reference sequence). The V and J ends lost 5 bases and 0 bases respectively, with 17 bases between them. The CDR3 sequence: CASSPQGSVGSYEQYF. In DNA, the CDR3 is TGTGCCAGCAGCCCTCAAGGTAGCGTGGGCTCCTACGAGCAGTACTTC.

The chain is built from TRBV3-1 (or the pseudogene TRBV3-2) and TRBJ2-5; TRBD2 matches at 7 bases. This CDR3 has 11 residues. The V and J ends lost 4 bases and 13 bases, in that order; junction bases with no gene match: 6. The germline V gene has CDR1 LGHDT and CDR2 YNNKEL (reference sequence). CDR3 sequence reads: CASSLRLAWYF. Written as DNA, the CDR3 is TGTGCCAGCAGCCTACGACTAGCCTGGTACTTC.

The rearrangement links TRBV3-1 (or the pseudogene TRBV3-2) to TRBJ1-3; 7 nucleotides align to TRBD1. The germline V gene has CDR1 LGHDT and CDR2 YNNKEL (reference sequence). J lost 14 bases, V lost 4 bases, and 17 bases had no gene match. CDR3 length: 15 amino acids. CDR3: CASSPPGQPFIALYF. The CDR3, as DNA: TGTGCCAGCAGCCCCCCGGGACAGCCATTTATAGCATTATATTTT.

V is TRBV6-6 and J is TRBJ2-4; the D is unclear. The germline CDR1 and CDR2 sequences are MNHNY and SVGAGI (reference sequence). This CDR3 spans 15 amino acids. Trimming took off 7 bases at V and 0 bases at J, with 13 bases between the two ends. CDR3 sequence: CASKEERLAKNIQYF. The CDR3 DNA follows: TGTGCCAGCAAAGAGGAGAGACTAGCCAAAAACATTCAGTACTTC.

The gene calls are TRBV5-6 and TRBJ2-5; tentative D call: TRBD1 (5 bases). V lost 4 bases and J lost 0, with 10 bases in between. The CDR3 length is 14 residues. Per the germline V gene, CDR1 is SGHDT and CDR2 is YYEEEE. CDR3 loop: CASSRQGNQETQYF. The CDR3 DNA follows: TGTGCCAGCAGCCGCCAGGGAAACCAAGAGACCCAGTACTTC.

V and J are TRBV14 and TRBJ2-7; TRBD1 is a possible D gene (6 bases). The CDR3 is made up of 14 amino acids. V dropped 4 bases and J dropped 5 bases, with 15 bases sitting between them. The germline V gene has CDR1 SGHDN and CDR2 FVKESK. The CDR3 protein is CASSPGRRGDEQYF. Written as DNA, the CDR3 is TGTGCCAGCAGCCCGGGCCGCAGGGGAGACGAGCAGTACTTC.

The V call is TRBV5-1, the J call TRBJ1-2, with no clear D. Germline lookup yields CDR1 SGHRS and CDR2 YFSETQ. The V and J ends lost 0 bases and 5 bases respectively, with 14 bases between them. This CDR3 region has 15 residues. The CDR3 sequence: CASSLGGEGRYGYTF. In DNA, the CDR3 is TGCGCCAGCAGCTTGGGCGGGGAAGGTCGGTATGGCTACACCTTC.

CDR3 DNA sequence: TGTGCCAGCAGCTTCAACCTAGCGGGGGGTAACAATGAGCAGTTCTTC. This translates into CASSFNLAGGNNEQFF. This chain links TRBV5-5 with TRBJ2-1; 11 positions agree with TRBD2. Germline V gene sequence: CDR1 SGHKS, CDR2 YYEKEE (reference sequence). Trimming removed 2 bases from V and 5 bases from J; junction bases left unmatched: 6. The CDR3 sequence is 16 residues long.

The chain joins TRBV5-4 to TRBJ1-4; D remains unclear. The CDR3 covers 15 residues. CDR1 and CDR2 from the germline V gene are SGHNT and YYREEE (reference sequence). Trimming shortened V by 2 bases and J by 7 bases, and 15 bases separated the two germline ends. CDR3 region: CASSFGGGVSEKLFF. In nucleotides, the CDR3 is TGTGCCAGCAGCTTCGGAGGAGGAGTTAGTGAAAAACTGTTTTTT.

This rearrangement joins TRBV7-6 to TRBJ1-2, with D hard to call. Germline loops: CDR1 SGHVS, CDR2 FNYEAQ. The CDR3 loop spans 16 amino acids. Trimming cost V 5 bases and J 8 bases, with 24 bases left between them. The CDR3 DNA reads TGTGCCAGCAGCCCATTTGCGGGTTCCCCTAAAGGAGGCTACACCTTC. Encoded protein: CASSPFAGSPKGGYTF.

This chain joins TRBV19 and TRBJ2-3; 12 positions match TRBD2. With V trimmed by 3 bases and J by 5 bases, 6 bases remained unmatched. CDR1 is LNHDA and CDR2 is SQIVND in the germline V gene (reference sequence). CDR3 length: 16 residues. CDR3 amino acids: CASSIARLAGVDTQYF. In DNA, the CDR3 is TGTGCCAGTAGTATCGCTCGACTAGCGGGAGTAGATACGCAGTATTTT.

This sequence joins TRBV4-1 and TRBJ1-5; the match to TRBD1 covers 8 bases. The junction had 11 bases not matched to a gene; V was cut back by 1 base and J by 0 bases. CDR3 length equals 19 residues. CDR1 and CDR2 (germline): MGHRA, YSYEKL. CDR3 in amino acids: CASSQVLGQGGSSNQPQHF. CDR3 nucleotides: TGCGCCAGCAGCCAAGTTTTAGGACAGGGCGGTTCTAGCAATCAGCCCCAGCATTTT.

V and J are TRBV21-1 and TRBJ1-2; TRBD1 reflects the table's D call only, with no check against the DNA. TRBV21-1 constitutes a pseudogene. This CDR3 comprises 11 residues. The DNA of the CDR3 is TGTGCCAGCATCCTTGGACAGCGCTACACCTTC. It codes for CASILGQRYTF.

The rearrangement joins TRBV11-3 to TRBJ2-1; D possibly corresponds to TRBD2 (6 bases). Trimming left V 4 bases short and J 0 bases short, with 10 bases between. Germline V gives CDR1 SGHNT, CDR2 YENEEA. CDR3 length equals 15 residues. As DNA, the CDR3 is TGTGCCAGCAGCTCGGCGGGGAGCTCCTACAATGAGCAGTTCTTC. This sequence encodes CASSSAGSSYNEQFF.

This sequence joins TRBV3-1 (or the pseudogene TRBV3-2) and TRBJ2-1; 9 nucleotides align to TRBD1. Trimming took 4 bases from V and 7 from J; bases not matched to a gene: 5. CDR1 is LGHDT, CDR2 YNNKEL, per germline (reference sequence). The CDR3 is made up of 14 amino acids. As DNA, the CDR3 is TGTGCCAGCAGCCTAAGGACAGGGGTGAATGAGCAGTTCTTC. Its protein is CASSLRTGVNEQFF.

V and J are TRBV12-3 or TRBV12-4 and TRBJ2-1; D unclear. CDR3 length equals 13 residues. Trimming removed 5 bases from V and 3 bases from J, with 8 bases in between. DNA for the CDR3: TGTGCCAGCAGTCTCCGAGGCTACAATGAGCAGTTCTTC. This codes for CASSLRGYNEQFF.

The V and J genes are TRBV11-2 and TRBJ2-1, with D tentatively TRBD2 (5 bases). This CDR3 is built from 14 residues. The germline CDR1 and CDR2 sequences are SGHAT and FQNNGV. The V end was cut by 7 bases, the J end by 0 bases, with 10 bases between. The CDR3 sequence is CASTAVTSYNEQFF. CDR3 nucleotide sequence: TGTGCCAGCACAGCGGTTACCTCCTACAATGAGCAGTTCTTC.

The chain joins TRBV5-1 to TRBJ1-1; D unclear. The CDR3 runs to 13 residues. Germline V gene sequence: CDR1 SGHRS, CDR2 YFSETQ. The V and J ends lost 4 bases and 0 bases respectively, with 7 bases between them. The CDR3: CASSKQVNTEAFF. CDR3 in DNA: TGCGCCAGCAGCAAGCAGGTGAACACTGAAGCTTTCTTT.

The rearrangement joins TRBV3-1 (or the pseudogene TRBV3-2) to TRBJ2-1; no firm D call. Trimming removed 4 bases from V and 7 bases from J, with 11 bases in between. The CDR3 runs 13 residues. The germline V gene has CDR1 LGHDT and CDR2 YNNKEL (reference sequence). The DNA for the CDR3 is TGTGCCAGCAGCCCCAGGCTCCTTAATGAGCAGTTCTTC. Protein product: CASSPRLLNEQFF.